This T cell receptor (beta chain) was identified during a study of CXCR3-negative and CXCR3-positive naive CD8 T cells. Study-level findings and limits: The study found that naive CXCR3-negative and CXCR3-positive cells shared TRBV-TRBJ usage, while memory cells differed. Diversity ran similarly high across both naive subsets but far lower in memory CD8+ cells. Comparison of naive cells showed more hydrophobic TRB CDR3s in CXCR3-positive than in CXCR3-negative naive cells.

UMI-labeled 5' RACE yielded the TRB cDNA libraries. TCRdb re-called the 5' RACE reads; every CDR3 protein appears as one record, without DNA. The sample totals about 150,000 distinct CDR3 sequences. In regard to this clonotype: Its specificity is unknown.

Naive CD8+ T cells had a CD45RO-CCR7+CD27+CD95- phenotype. The V gene's germline CDR1 is SGHRS and CDR2 YFSETQ. The CDR3 length is 14 residues. The chain couples TRBV5-1 to TRBJ2-7; TCRdb's assignment of TRBD2 cannot be checked, as there is no DNA. This clonotype was sampled from a human donor in good health. Some clones in this sample may be carry-over from other donors' samples. The sample comprised naive CXCR3+ CD8+ T cells from blood. The subset is: CD45RO-CCR7+CD27+CD95- naive CD8+ T cells expressing CXCR3 (TNR3+). CDR3 sequence reads: CASSLIAGTYEQYF.